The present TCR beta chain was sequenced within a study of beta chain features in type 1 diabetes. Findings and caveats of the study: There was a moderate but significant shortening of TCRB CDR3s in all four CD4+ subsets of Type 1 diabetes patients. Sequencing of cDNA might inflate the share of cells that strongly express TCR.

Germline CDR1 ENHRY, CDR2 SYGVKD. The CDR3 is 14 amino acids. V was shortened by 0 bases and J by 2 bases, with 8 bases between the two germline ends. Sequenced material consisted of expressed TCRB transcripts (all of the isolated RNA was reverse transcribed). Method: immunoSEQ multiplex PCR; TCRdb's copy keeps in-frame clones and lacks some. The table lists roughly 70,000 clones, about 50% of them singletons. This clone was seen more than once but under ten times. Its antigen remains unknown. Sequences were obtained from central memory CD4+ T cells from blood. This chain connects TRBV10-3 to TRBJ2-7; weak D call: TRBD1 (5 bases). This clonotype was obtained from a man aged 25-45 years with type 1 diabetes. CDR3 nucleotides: TGTGCCATCAGTGAGTCCCAGGGCACCTACGAGCAGTACTTC. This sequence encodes CAISESQGTYEQYF.